What follows are 5 T cell receptor beta chains derived from one specimen sequenced in a study of T cells in Graves' hyperthyroidism and ophthalmopathy. Researchers took RNA transcripts and amplified the TCR beta CDR3 regions from them. HTBI primers drove first-round RT-PCR of the TCR CDR3. TCRdb fed the multiplex PCR reads into MiXCR, producing one record per CDR3 protein. The sample yields roughly 200,000 distinct CDR3 sequences, around 18% seen once. The sample comprised blood. These receptors came from a man aged 40-49 years with Graves' hyperthyroidism.

This chain connects TRBV3-1 to TRBJ2-3; TRBD1 or TRBD2 may be the D gene (7 bases each). The CDR3 has 14 amino acids. Germline V lookup: CDR1 LGHDT, CDR2 YNNKEL (reference sequence). Trimming removed 2 bases from V and 5 bases from J, with 11 bases in between. The CDR3 DNA is TGTGCCAGCAGCCAACAGGGGGGGCAAGATACGCAGTATTTT. Translated: CASSQQGGQDTQYF.

There are many counts of this clonotype. The V and J genes are TRBV27 and TRBJ1-1; D uncertain. Trimming took off 5 bases at V and 0 bases at J, with 19 bases between the two ends. Germline CDR1 and CDR2: MNHEY and SMNVEV (reference sequence). The CDR3 sequence is 17 residues long. CDR3 nucleotide sequence: TGTGCCAGCAGTCCCTTACCGGAACAGATTATGAACACTGAAGCTTTCTTT. Translated: CASSPLPEQIMNTEAFF.

This clonotype was seen many times. The chain links TRBV28 to TRBJ2-2, with 8 bases fitting TRBD2. Germline CDR1 and CDR2: MDHEN and SYDVKM. Unmatched junction bases numbered 6, after V lost 6 bases and J lost 0 bases. The CDR3 is 16 residues long. CDR3 nucleotides: TGTGCCAGCAGCGATGAAGCGGGGGCGAACACCGGGGAGCTGTTTTTT. It codes for CASSDEAGANTGELFF.

The chain recombines TRBV7-6 with TRBJ1-5; D may be TRBD1 (5 bases). The V end was cut by 4 bases, the J end by 9 bases, with 13 bases between. Germline V lookup: CDR1 SGHVS, CDR2 FNYEAQ. The CDR3 loop spans 13 amino acids. The CDR3 protein is CASSSDRQRPQHF. The CDR3 nucleotides are TGTGCCAGCAGCTCTGACAGACAGAGGCCCCAGCATTTT.

This clonotype was recorded at least ten times. The chain is built from TRBV28 and TRBJ2-5; D may be TRBD1 (6 bases). The germline V and J ends were trimmed by 7 bases and 4 bases, with 16 bases remaining between them. Germline loops: CDR1 MDHEN, CDR2 SYDVKM. The CDR3 consists of 14 residues. CDR3 sequence reads: CASNWAGASETQYF. The CDR3 nucleotides read TGTGCCAGCAACTGGGCAGGGGCGTCAGAGACCCAGTACTTC. Looking up the rest from reference TRBV28 and TRBJ2-5 gives the full variable domain: DVKVTQSSRYLVKRTGEKVFLECVQDMDHENMFWYRQDPGLGLRLIYFSYDVKMKEKGDIPEGYSVSREKKERFSLILESASTNQTSMYLCASNWAGASETQYFGPGTRLLVL.